These 11 T cell receptor beta chains originate from one sample sequenced in a study of response to subunit inactivated influenza vaccine. From the RT-PCR reads, TCRdb called clonotypes with MiXCR, one entry per CDR3 protein. This table holds about 180,000 distinct CDR3 sequences, approximately 9.2% found once. The sample here was non-naive T cells sorted from PBMCs, taken on the day of vaccination. Receptors were obtained from a man between 50 and 59 years old who received an inactivated influenza vaccine.

This clonotype showed up many times. The chain couples TRBV3-1 to TRBJ2-1; the D gene is possibly TRBD1 (5 bases). Germline CDR1 and CDR2: LGHDT and YNNKEL (reference sequence). Trimming stripped 6 bases from V and 4 bases from J, with 13 bases between. CDR3 length: 14 residues. The CDR3 sequence: CASSPDDSYNEQFF. Here the CDR3 DNA reads TGTGCCAGCAGTCCCGACGACAGTTACAATGAGCAGTTCTTC.

This clonotype was counted between two and nine times. J is TRBJ1-1 and V is TRBV3-1; no clear D. CDR1 is LGHDT and CDR2 is YNNKEL in the germline V gene (reference sequence). The CDR3 is made up of 13 amino acids. V dropped 0 bases and J dropped 6 bases, with 8 bases sitting between them. Here the CDR3 DNA reads TGTGCCAGCAGCCAAGAGAGAAGATCTGAAGCTTTCTTT. As protein: CASSQERRSEAFF.

The sample holds many counts of this clonotype. This rearrangement joins TRBV28 to TRBJ2-3; possible D gene TRBD1, 6 bases. Germline CDR1 reads MDHEN; CDR2 reads SYDVKM. The ends were cut back, 5 bases at V and 2 bases at J, with 20 bases in the middle. The CDR3 extends over 17 amino acids. For the CDR3, the DNA is TGTGCCAGCAGTCTGGGTTGGGGGCGGGCCACCACAGATACGCAGTATTTT. Translating it yields CASSLGWGRATTDTQYF. Based on the CDR3 plus reference TRBV28 and TRBJ2-3, the full variable domain is DVKVTQSSRYLVKRTGEKVFLECVQDMDHENMFWYRQDPGLGLRLIYFSYDVKMKEKGDIPEGYSVSREKKERFSLILESASTNQTSMYLCASSLGWGRATTDTQYFGPGTRLTVL.

The chain recombines TRBV7-2 with TRBJ2-7; 7 positions agree with TRBD1. The CDR3 covers 14 residues. From germline, CDR1 is SGHTA and CDR2 FQGNSA. V dropped 4 bases and J dropped 3; count of bases not matched to a gene: 6. The CDR3 loop reads CASSSGTALYEQYF. The CDR3, as DNA: TGTGCCAGCAGCTCCGGGACAGCCCTCTACGAGCAGTACTTC.

This clonotype was seen many times. The chain uses TRBV9 and TRBJ1-4; no firm D call. V shed 3 bases and J shed 5 bases, with 8 bases lying between them. Germline loops: CDR1 SGDLS, CDR2 YYNGEE. This CDR3 has 13 residues. Here the CDR3 reads CASSGALNEKLFF. The DNA of the CDR3 is TGTGCCAGCAGCGGGGCCCTAAATGAAAAACTGTTTTTT.

This clonotype was recorded at least ten times. The rearrangement links TRBV6-1 to TRBJ2-1; D not certain. The CDR3 covers 15 residues. The V end was cut by 7 bases, the J end by 0 bases, with 13 bases between. Germline loops: CDR1 MNHNS, CDR2 SASEGT. Here the CDR3 DNA reads TGTGCCAGCACACATGGCAGGAGCTCCTACAATGAGCAGTTCTTC. This codes for CASTHGRSSYNEQFF.

This clonotype was counted at least ten times. The chain recombines TRBV5-1 with TRBJ1-2, with a possible D match to TRBD1 (5 bases). This CDR3 region has 15 residues. V was cut by 0 bases and J by 5 bases, with 14 bases left in between. Germline V gives CDR1 SGHRS, CDR2 YFSETQ. CDR3 sequence (DNA): TGCGCCAGCAGCTTGGCCGGGGGACCGAGGTATGGCTACACCTTC. Residues: CASSLAGGPRYGYTF.

The J gene is TRBJ1-1, the V gene TRBV29-1; the match to TRBD1 covers 7 bases. Germline V gene lookup returns CDR1 SQVTM and CDR2 ANQGSEA. Unmatched junction bases numbered 6, after V lost 4 bases and J lost 1 base. The length of the CDR3 is 14 residues. The CDR3 loop is CSVASGGTNTEAFF. The CDR3, as DNA: TGCAGCGTTGCCTCAGGGGGGACGAACACTGAAGCTTTCTTT.

The CDR3 is CASSLMEGVGTDTQYF. Here the CDR3 DNA reads TGTGCCAGCAGCCTCATGGAGGGAGTGGGTACAGATACGCAGTATTTT. This chain joins TRBV9 and TRBJ2-3, with TRBD2 as a possible D gene (6 bases). The CDR3 contains 16 residues. CDR1 and CDR2 (germline): SGDLS, YYNGEE. V gave up 4 bases and J gave up 3 bases, with 18 bases separating them. The full variable domain, in which reference TRBV9 and TRBJ2-3 provide the parts outside the CDR3, is DSGVTQTPKHLITATGQRVTLRCSPRSGDLSVYWYQQSLDQGLQFLIQYYNGEERAKGNILERFSAQQFPDLHSELNLSSLELGDSALYFCASSLMEGVGTDTQYFGPGTRLTVL.

This clonotype was found many times. J is TRBJ2-1 and V is TRBV29-1; D gene unclear. Per the germline V gene, CDR1 is SQVTM and CDR2 is ANQGSEA. Trimming pared 3 bases from V and 0 bases from J, leaving 18 bases between. The CDR3 sequence is 17 residues long. Here the CDR3 reads CSVDILLRQSSYNEQFF. The CDR3 DNA sequence: TGCAGCGTTGACATCCTCCTGAGGCAGTCCTCCTACAATGAGCAGTTCTTC.

This clonotype was counted between two and nine times. This rearrangement joins TRBV11-1 to TRBJ2-7; 7 bases align to TRBD2. Germline trimming cut 2 bases from V and 2 bases from J; bases unmatched to any gene: 0. This CDR3 spans 13 amino acids. CDR1 SGHAT and CDR2 FQDESV come from the germline V gene (reference sequence). CDR3 coding DNA: TGTGCCAGCAGCTTACTAGCGGCCTACGAGCAGTACTTC. Amino acid sequence: CASSLLAAYEQYF.